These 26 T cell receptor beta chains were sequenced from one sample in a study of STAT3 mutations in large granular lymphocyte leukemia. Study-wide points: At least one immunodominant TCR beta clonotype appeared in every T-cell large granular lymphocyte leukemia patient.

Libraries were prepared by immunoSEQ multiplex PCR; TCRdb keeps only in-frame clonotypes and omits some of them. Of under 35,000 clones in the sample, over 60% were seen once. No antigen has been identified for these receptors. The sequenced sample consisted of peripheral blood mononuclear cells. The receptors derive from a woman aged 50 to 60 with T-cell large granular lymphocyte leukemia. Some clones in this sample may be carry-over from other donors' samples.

The DNA of the CDR3 is TGTGCCAGCAGCTTGGTTGCCTCTCAAAAGGCTTTCTTT. Its protein product is CASSLVASQKAFF. The chain has TRBV5-8 and TRBJ1-1; D unresolved. Looked up from germline, CDR1 is SGHTS and CDR2 is YDEGEE. V lost 0 bases, J lost 11 bases, and 14 bases lay in between. This CDR3 has 13 residues.

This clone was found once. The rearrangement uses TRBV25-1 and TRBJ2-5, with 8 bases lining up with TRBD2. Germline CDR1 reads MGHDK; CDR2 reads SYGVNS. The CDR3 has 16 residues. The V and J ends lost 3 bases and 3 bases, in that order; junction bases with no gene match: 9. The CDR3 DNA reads TGTGCCAGCAGTGATAGGGCGGGAGGTGGGGAAGAGACCCAGTACTTC. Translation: CASSDRAGGGEETQYF.

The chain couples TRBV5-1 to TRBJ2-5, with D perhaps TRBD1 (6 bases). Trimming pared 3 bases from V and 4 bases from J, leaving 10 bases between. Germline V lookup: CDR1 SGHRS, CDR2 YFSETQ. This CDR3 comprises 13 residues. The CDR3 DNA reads TGCGCCAGCAGCTCCCAGGGGCCAGAGACCCAGTACTTC. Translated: CASSSQGPETQYF.

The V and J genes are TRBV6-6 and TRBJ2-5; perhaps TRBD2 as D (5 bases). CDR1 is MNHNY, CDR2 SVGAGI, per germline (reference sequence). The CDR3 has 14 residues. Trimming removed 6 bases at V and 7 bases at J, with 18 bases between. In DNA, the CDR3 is TGTGCCAGCAGGACCTCGGAGGACCACGGGACCCAGTACTTC. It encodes CASRTSEDHGTQYF.

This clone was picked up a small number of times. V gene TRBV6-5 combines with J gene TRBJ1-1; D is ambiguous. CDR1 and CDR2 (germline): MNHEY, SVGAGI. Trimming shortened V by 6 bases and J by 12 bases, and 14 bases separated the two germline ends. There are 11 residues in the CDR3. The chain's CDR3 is CASSHSRETFF. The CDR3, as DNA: TGTGCCAGCAGCCACAGTAGGGAAACTTTCTTT.

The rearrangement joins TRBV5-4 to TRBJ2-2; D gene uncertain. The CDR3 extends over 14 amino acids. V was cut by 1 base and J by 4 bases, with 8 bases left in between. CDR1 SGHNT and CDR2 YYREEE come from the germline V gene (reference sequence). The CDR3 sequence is CASSLRPITGELFF. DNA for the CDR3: TGTGCCAGCAGCTTGCGCCCTATCACCGGGGAGCTGTTTTTT.

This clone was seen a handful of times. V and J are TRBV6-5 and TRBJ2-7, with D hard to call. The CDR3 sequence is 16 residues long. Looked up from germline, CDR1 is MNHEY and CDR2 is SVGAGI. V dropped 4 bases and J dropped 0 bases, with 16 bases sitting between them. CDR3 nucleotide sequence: TGTGCCAGCAGTTTCGACGTCGGCAGACGCTCCTACGAGCAGTACTTC. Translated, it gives CASSFDVGRRSYEQYF.

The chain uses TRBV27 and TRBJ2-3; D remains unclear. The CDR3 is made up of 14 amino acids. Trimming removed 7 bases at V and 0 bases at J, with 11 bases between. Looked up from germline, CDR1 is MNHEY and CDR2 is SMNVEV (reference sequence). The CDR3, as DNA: TGTGCCAGCATTCCCCATGGCAGCACAGATACGCAGTATTTT. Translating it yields CASIPHGSTDTQYF.

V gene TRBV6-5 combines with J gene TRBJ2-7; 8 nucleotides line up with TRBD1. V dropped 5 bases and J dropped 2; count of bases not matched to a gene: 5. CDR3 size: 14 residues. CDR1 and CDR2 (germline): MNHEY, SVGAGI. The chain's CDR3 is CASSKDRGPYEQYF. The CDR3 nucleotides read TGTGCCAGCAGTAAAGACAGGGGACCCTACGAGCAGTACTTC.

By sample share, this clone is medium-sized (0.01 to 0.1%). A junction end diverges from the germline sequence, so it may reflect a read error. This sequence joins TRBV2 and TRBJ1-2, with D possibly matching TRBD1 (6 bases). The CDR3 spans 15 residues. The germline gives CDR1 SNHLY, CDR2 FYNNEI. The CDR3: CASSEALGRGSLDSF. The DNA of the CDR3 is TGTGCCAGCAGTGAAGCGCTTGGCAGGGGAAGTCTTGACTCCTTC. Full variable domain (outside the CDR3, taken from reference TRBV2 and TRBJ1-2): EPEVTQTPSHQVTQMGQEVILRCVPISNHLYFYWYRQILGQKVEFLVSFYNNEISEKSEIFDDQFSVERPDGSNFTLKIRSTKLEDSAMYFCASSEALGRGSLDSFGSGTRLTVV.

CDR3 sequence reads: CASSTGTNEQFF. The DNA of the CDR3 is TGTGCCAGCAGTACCGGAACCAATGAGCAGTTCTTC. The J gene is TRBJ2-1, the V gene TRBV6-4; D is uncertain. This CDR3 is 12 amino acids long. V was shortened by 5 bases and J by 6 bases, with 8 bases between the two germline ends. Germline V gene sequence: CDR1 MRHNA, CDR2 SNTAGT.

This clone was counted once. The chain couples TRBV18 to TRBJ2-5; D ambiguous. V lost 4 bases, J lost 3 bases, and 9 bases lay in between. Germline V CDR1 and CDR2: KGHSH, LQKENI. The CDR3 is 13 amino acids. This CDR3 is CASSQLGEETQYF. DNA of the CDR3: TGTGCCAGCTCACAGCTTGGGGAAGAGACCCAGTACTTC.

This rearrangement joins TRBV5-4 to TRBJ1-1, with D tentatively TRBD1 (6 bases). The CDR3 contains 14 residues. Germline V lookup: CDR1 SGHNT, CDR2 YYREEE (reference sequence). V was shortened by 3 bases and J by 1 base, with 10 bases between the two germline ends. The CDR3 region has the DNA TGTGCCAGCAGCTCAAAACAGGGGAACACTGAAGCTTTCTTT. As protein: CASSSKQGNTEAFF.

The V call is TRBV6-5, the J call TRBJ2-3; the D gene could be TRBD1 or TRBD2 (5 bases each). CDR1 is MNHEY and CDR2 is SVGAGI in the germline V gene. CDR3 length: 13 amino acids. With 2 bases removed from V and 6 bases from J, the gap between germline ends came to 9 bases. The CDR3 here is CASSYQWGDTQYF. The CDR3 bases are TGTGCCAGCAGTTACCAGTGGGGGGATACGCAGTATTTT.

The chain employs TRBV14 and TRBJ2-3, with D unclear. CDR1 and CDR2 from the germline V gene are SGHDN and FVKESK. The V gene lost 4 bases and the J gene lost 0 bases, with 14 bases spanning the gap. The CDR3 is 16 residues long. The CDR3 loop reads CASSRKLLTSTDTQYF. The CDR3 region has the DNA TGTGCCAGCAGCCGGAAACTCTTAACTAGCACAGATACGCAGTATTTT.

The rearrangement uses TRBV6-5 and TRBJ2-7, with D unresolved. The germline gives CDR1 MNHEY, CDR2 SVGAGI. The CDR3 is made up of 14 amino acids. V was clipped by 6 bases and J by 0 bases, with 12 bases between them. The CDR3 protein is CASRLRYSSYEQYF. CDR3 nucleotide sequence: TGTGCCAGCAGGCTCCGATACAGCTCCTACGAGCAGTACTTC.

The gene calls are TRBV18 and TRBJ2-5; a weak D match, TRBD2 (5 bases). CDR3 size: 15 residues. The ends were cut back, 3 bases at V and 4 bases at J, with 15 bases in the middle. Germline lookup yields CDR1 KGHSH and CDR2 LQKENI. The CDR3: CASSPLSGNRETQYF. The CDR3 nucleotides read TGTGCCAGCTCACCTTTATCGGGGAATCGAGAGACCCAGTACTTC.

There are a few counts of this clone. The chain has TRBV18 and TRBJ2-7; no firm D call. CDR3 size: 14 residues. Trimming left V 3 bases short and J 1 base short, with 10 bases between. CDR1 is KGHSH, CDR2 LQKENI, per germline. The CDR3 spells CASSPTSPSYEQYF. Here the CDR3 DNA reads TGTGCCAGCTCACCTACAAGTCCTTCCTACGAGCAGTACTTC.

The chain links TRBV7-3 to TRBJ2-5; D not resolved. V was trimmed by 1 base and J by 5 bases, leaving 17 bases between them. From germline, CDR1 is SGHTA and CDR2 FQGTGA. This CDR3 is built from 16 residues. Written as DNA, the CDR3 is TGTGCCAGCAGCTTAAATAGCCCGTCAGGCTTCGAGACCCAGTACTTC. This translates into CASSLNSPSGFETQYF.

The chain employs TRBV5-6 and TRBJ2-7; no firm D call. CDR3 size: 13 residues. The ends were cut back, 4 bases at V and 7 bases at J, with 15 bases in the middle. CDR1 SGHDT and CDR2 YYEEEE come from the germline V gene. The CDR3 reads CASSPLVTGEQYF. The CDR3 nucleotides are TGTGCCAGCAGCCCCCTGGTAACTGGGGAGCAGTACTTC.

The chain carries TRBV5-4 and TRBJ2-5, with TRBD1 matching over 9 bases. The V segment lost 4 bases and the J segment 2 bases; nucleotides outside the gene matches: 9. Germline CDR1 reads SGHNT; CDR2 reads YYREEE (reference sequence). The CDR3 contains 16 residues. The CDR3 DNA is TGTGCCAGCAGCCCATACAGGACAGGGGAACAAGAGACCCAGTACTTC. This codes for CASSPYRTGEQETQYF.

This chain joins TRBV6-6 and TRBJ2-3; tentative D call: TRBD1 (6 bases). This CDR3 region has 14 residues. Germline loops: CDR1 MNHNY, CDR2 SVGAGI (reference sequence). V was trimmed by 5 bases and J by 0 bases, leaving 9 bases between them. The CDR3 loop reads CASSRTASTDTQYF. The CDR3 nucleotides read TGTGCCAGCAGTCGGACAGCTAGCACAGATACGCAGTATTTT.

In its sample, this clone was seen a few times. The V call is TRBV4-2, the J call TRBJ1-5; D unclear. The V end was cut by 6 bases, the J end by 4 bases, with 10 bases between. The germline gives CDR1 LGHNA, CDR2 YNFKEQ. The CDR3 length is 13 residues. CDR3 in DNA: TGTGCCAGCAGTGGAGGAGGGAATCAGCCCCAGCATTTT. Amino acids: CASSGGGNQPQHF.

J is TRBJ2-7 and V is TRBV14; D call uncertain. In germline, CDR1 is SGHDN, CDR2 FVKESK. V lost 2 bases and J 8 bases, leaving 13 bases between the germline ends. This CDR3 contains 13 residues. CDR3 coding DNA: TGTGCCAGCAGCCAAAGTCCCGGCGGAAAGCAGTACTTC. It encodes CASSQSPGGKQYF.

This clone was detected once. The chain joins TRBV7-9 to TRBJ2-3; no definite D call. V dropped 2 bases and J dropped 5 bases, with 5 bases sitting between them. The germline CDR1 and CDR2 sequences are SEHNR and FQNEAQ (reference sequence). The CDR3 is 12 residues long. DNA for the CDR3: TGTGCCAGCAGCTTAACGGGAGATACGCAGTATTTT. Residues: CASSLTGDTQYF. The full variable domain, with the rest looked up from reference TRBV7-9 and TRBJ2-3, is DTGVSQNPRHKITKRGQNVTFRCDPISEHNRLYWYRQTLGQGPEFLTYFQNEAQLEKSRLLSDRFSAERPKGSFSTLEIQRTEQGDSAMYLCASSLTGDTQYFGPGTRLTVL.

DNA of the CDR3: TGTGCTAGTGGTTTGGTCATGGGACTAGCAGGGGGTGAGCAGTTCTTC. This sequence encodes CASGLVMGLAGGEQFF. The J gene is TRBJ2-1, the V gene TRBV12-5; 9 bases match TRBD2. CDR1 and CDR2 (germline): LGHNT, FRNRAP. This CDR3 has 16 amino acids. J was trimmed by 9 bases and V by 0 bases; bases with no gene match: 9. Full variable domain (missing parts from reference TRBV12-5 and TRBJ2-1): DARVTQTPRHKVTEMGQEVTMRCQPILGHNTVFWYRQTMMQGLELLAYFRNRAPLDDSGMPKDRFSAEMPDATLATLKIQPSEPRDSAVYFCASGLVMGLAGGEQFFGPGTRLTVL.